A single sample gave rise to the 22 T cell receptor beta chains below, sequenced in a study of T cells in Graves' hyperthyroidism and ophthalmopathy. RNA transcripts yielded amplified TCR beta CDR3 regions. Researchers ran a first-round RT-PCR on the TCR CDR3 using the HTBI primer set. MiXCR was run by TCRdb on the multiplex PCR reads, yielding one entry per CDR3 protein. This table has around 520,000 distinct CDR3 sequences, approximately 15% appearing once. Sample: blood. The receptors were gathered from a woman under 30 with Graves' hyperthyroidism.

To note about this clonotype: A read error may explain this, as a much larger clone is one base away. CDR3 region: CAIRLGSGQGFEQFF. For the CDR3, the DNA is TGTGCCATCAGGTTAGGATCGGGACAGGGGTTCGAGCAGTTCTTC. The V call is TRBV10-3, the J call TRBJ2-1; 10 nucleotides match TRBD1. The V and J ends lost 6 bases and 10 bases, in that order; junction bases with no gene match: 12. Germline V lookup: CDR1 ENHRY, CDR2 SYGVKD. The CDR3 is 15 residues long.

In its sample, this clonotype was seen many times. The CDR3 reads CASSFGWTEAFF. The CDR3 region has the DNA TGTGCCAGCAGTTTTGGGTGGACTGAAGCTTTCTTT. The chain recombines TRBV12-3 or TRBV12-4 with TRBJ1-1; no clear D. This CDR3 is built from 12 residues. Trimming took 3 bases from V and 5 from J, leaving 7 bases between them.

The sample holds many counts of this clonotype. The J gene is TRBJ1-1, the V gene TRBV3-1; D perhaps matches TRBD1 (6 bases). Germline V CDR1 and CDR2: LGHDT, YNNKEL (reference sequence). This CDR3 contains 16 residues. Trimming removed 3 bases at V and 0 bases at J, with 14 bases between. The DNA of the CDR3 is TGTGCCAGCAGCCAGGGGACAACTCTTATGAACACTGAAGCTTTCTTT. Protein: CASSQGTTLMNTEAFF.

V and J are TRBV24-1 and TRBJ2-2; 13 nucleotides align to TRBD2. The CDR3 length is 14 residues. V was clipped by 9 bases and J by 6 bases; unmatched bases: 3. Per the germline V gene, CDR1 is KGHDR and CDR2 is SFDVKD. The CDR3 sequence is CATGTSGISGELFF. CDR3 sequence (DNA): TGTGCCACCGGGACTAGCGGGATTTCCGGGGAGCTGTTTTTT.

There are many counts of this clonotype. The chain combines TRBV5-1 with TRBJ2-7; 10 positions match TRBD2. CDR1 is SGHRS and CDR2 is YFSETQ in the germline V gene. The CDR3 covers 15 residues. V gave up 5 bases and J gave up 6 bases; unmatched junction bases: 11. CDR3 bases: TGCGCCAGCAGGCTCTCGGAACTAGCGGGAACCGAGCAGTACTTC. Its protein product is CASRLSELAGTEQYF.

Comments on this clonotype: As the CDR3 is not closed by the conserved phenylalanine or tryptophan, this likely results from a read error. The V and J genes are TRBV30 and TRBJ2-1; the D is unclear. With 0 bases removed from V and 2 bases from J, the gap between germline ends came to 8 bases. This CDR3 contains 14 residues. Per the germline V gene, CDR1 is GTSNPN and CDR2 is SVGIG (reference sequence). CDR3 residues: CAWSVHLTYNEQFL. Written as DNA, the CDR3 is TGTGCCTGGAGTGTACACCTTACCTACAATGAGCAGTTCCTC.

V usage is TRBV6-2 or TRBV6-3 and J usage is TRBJ1-2; a weak D match, TRBD1 (5 bases). V was shortened by 0 bases and J by 5 bases, with 22 bases between the two germline ends. CDR1 is MNHEY, CDR2 SVGEGT, per germline. This CDR3 spans 18 amino acids. For the CDR3, the DNA is TGTGCCAGCAGTTACTCGAGTGCGGGGCAGGATCTGTTATATGGCTACACCTTC. Protein product: CASSYSSAGQDLLYGYTF.

In its sample, this clonotype was seen many times. V and J are TRBV14 and TRBJ1-2; D gene unclear. This CDR3 has 13 residues. The germline CDR1 and CDR2 sequences are SGHDN and FVKESK. The V gene lost 1 base and the J gene lost 2 bases, with 5 bases spanning the gap. CDR3 bases: TGTGCCAGCAGCCAAGGCACCAACTATGGCTACACCTTC. Translating it yields CASSQGTNYGYTF. Using reference TRBV14 and TRBJ1-2 for the parts outside the CDR3, the full variable domain is EAGVTQFPSHSVIEKGQTVTLRCDPISGHDNLYWYRRVMGKEIKFLLHFVKESKQDESGMPNNRFLAERTGGTYSTLKVQPAELEDSGVYFCASSQGTNYGYTFGSGTRLTVV.

In this sample, this clonotype turned up many times. The gene calls are TRBV7-8 and TRBJ1-5, with D perhaps TRBD1 (5 bases). CDR1 is SGHVS and CDR2 is FQNEAQ in the germline V gene. Trimming removed 0 bases from V and 3 bases from J, with 9 bases in between. The CDR3 is made up of 15 amino acids. This chain's CDR3 is CASSLAGADNQPQHF. The CDR3 bases are TGTGCCAGCAGCTTAGCAGGGGCCGACAATCAGCCCCAGCATTTT.

This clonotype has ten or more counts. This chain joins TRBV12-3 or TRBV12-4 and TRBJ2-1; TRBD2 aligns across 12 bases. Trimming took 5 bases from V and 7 from J; bases not matched to a gene: 6. The CDR3 sequence is 15 residues long. Here the CDR3 reads CASSQRTSGTNEQFF. The CDR3 coding sequence is TGTGCCAGCAGTCAGAGGACTAGCGGGACGAATGAGCAGTTCTTC.

This clonotype was detected many times. Written as DNA, the CDR3 is TGTGCCAGCAGCTTAGCTCGCCCTCCCACGGAAGCTTTCTTT. Its translation is CASSLARPPTEAFF. The chain carries TRBV7-8 and TRBJ1-1; no firm D call. Trimming removed 0 bases from V and 8 bases from J, with 13 bases in between. From germline, CDR1 is SGHVS and CDR2 FQNEAQ. The CDR3 covers 14 residues.

Points on this clonotype: Possible read error: a much larger clone is one base away. The gene calls are TRBV28 and TRBJ2-1, with D hard to call. CDR3 length: 11 amino acids. Per the germline V gene, CDR1 is MDHEN and CDR2 is SYDVKM. The CDR3 is CVSSPEYEQFF. The CDR3 DNA follows: TGTGTCAGCTCCCCTGAGTATGAGCAGTTCTTC.

At least ten counts were recorded for this clonotype. The chain has TRBV3-1 and TRBJ1-2, with D perhaps TRBD1 (5 bases). V was cut by 2 bases and J by 6 bases, with 13 bases left in between. The CDR3 contains 14 residues. CDR1 is LGHDT and CDR2 is YNNKEL in the germline V gene (reference sequence). CDR3 DNA: TGTGCCAGCAGCCAATTTTCCAGGGCAGATGGCTACACCTTC. Translating it yields CASSQFSRADGYTF.

This clonotype was seen ten or more times. V is TRBV7-9 and J is TRBJ1-1; D gene uncertain. V lost 0 bases and J 4 bases, leaving 6 bases between the germline ends. The CDR3 consists of 13 residues. Germline loops: CDR1 SEHNR, CDR2 FQNEAQ (reference sequence). The CDR3 DNA sequence: TGTGCCAGCAGCTTAGCGCTCTCCACTGAAGCTTTCTTT. Protein: CASSLALSTEAFF. Using reference TRBV7-9 and TRBJ1-1 for the parts outside the CDR3, the full variable domain is DTGVSQNPRHKITKRGQNVTFRCDPISEHNRLYWYRQTLGQGPEFLTYFQNEAQLEKSRLLSDRFSAERPKGSFSTLEIQRTEQGDSAMYLCASSLALSTEAFFGQGTRLTVV.

This clonotype was observed at least ten times. V is TRBV29-1 and J is TRBJ1-2, with 9 bases aligning to TRBD1. Germline V gene sequence: CDR1 SQVTM, CDR2 ANQGSEA. The V gene end was trimmed by 1 base and the J gene end by 3 bases; junction bases not matched to a gene: 0. The CDR3 spans 13 residues. CDR3 sequence (DNA): TGCAGCGTTGAAGGGACAGGGGACTATGGCTACACCTTC. Its translation: CSVEGTGDYGYTF. Looking up the rest from reference TRBV29-1 and TRBJ1-2 gives the full variable domain: SAVISQKPSRDICQRGTSLTIQCQVDSQVTMMFWYRQQPGQSLTLIATANQGSEATYESGFVIDKFPISRPNLTFSTLTVSNMSPEDSSIYLCSVEGTGDYGYTFGSGTRLTVV.

This clonotype was counted many times. The chain carries TRBV19 and TRBJ1-4, with 10 bases matching TRBD1. The CDR3 sequence is 18 residues long. Germline V gene data show CDR1 as LNHDA and CDR2 as SQIVND (reference sequence). Trimming removed 5 bases from V and 0 bases from J; junction bases left unmatched: 9. CDR3 protein: CASSGDRGPTPTNEKLFF. CDR3 coding DNA: TGTGCCAGTAGTGGCGACAGGGGGCCTACCCCAACTAATGAAAAACTGTTTTTT.

This clonotype has a count of ten or more. This sequence joins TRBV12-3 or TRBV12-4 and TRBJ2-5; 7 nucleotides line up with TRBD1. After removal of 3 bases from V and 1 base from J, the junction contained 8 bases not matched to a gene. CDR3 size: 16 residues. The CDR3 sequence: CASSFWAGGFQETQYF. CDR3 nucleotide sequence: TGTGCCAGCAGTTTCTGGGCAGGGGGTTTCCAAGAGACCCAGTACTTC.

This clonotype was found a few times. With a much larger clone just one base away, this may be a read error. The V and J genes are TRBV12-3 or TRBV12-4 and TRBJ2-5; D is uncertain. The CDR3 has 13 amino acids. The CDR3 sequence is CACSFGGEETQYF. The CDR3 DNA reads as TGTGCCTGCAGTTTCGGTGGGGAAGAGACCCAGTACTTC.

This clonotype was observed many times. The J gene is TRBJ2-2, the V gene TRBV7-9; 10 bases agree with TRBD2. The CDR3 extends over 16 amino acids. CDR1 and CDR2 (germline): SEHNR, FQNEAQ (reference sequence). V shed 5 bases, J shed 3 bases, and the junction held 6 bases outside the gene matches. CDR3 in DNA: TGTGCCAGCAGCCCGGCTAGCGGGAGATACACCGGGGAGCTGTTTTTT. Translated: CASSPASGRYTGELFF.

This chain uses TRBV19 with TRBJ1-5; 10 positions agree with TRBD1. V lost 3 bases and J lost 2; bases outside the gene matches: 13. The germline gives CDR1 LNHDA, CDR2 SQIVND (reference sequence). CDR3 length equals 19 residues. The DNA of the CDR3 is TGTGCCAGTAGTATTCGAAGGGGACAGGGGATTGGGGGCAATCAGCCCCAGCATTTT. It translates to CASSIRRGQGIGGNQPQHF.

The table lists this clonotype with a few counts. The rearrangement uses TRBV6-6 and TRBJ2-4; D gene unclear. This CDR3 comprises 13 residues. Deletions cut 2 bases from V and 4 bases from J, with 6 bases between. Germline V gene data show CDR1 as MNHNY and CDR2 as SVGAGI (reference sequence). The chain's CDR3 is CASSYAKKNIQYF. CDR3 nucleotide sequence: TGTGCCAGCAGTTACGCAAAGAAAAACATTCAGTACTTC.

This clonotype was seen repeatedly, ten times or more. The chain uses TRBV18 and TRBJ2-3; 13 nucleotides match TRBD2. V dropped 1 base and J dropped 1; count of bases not matched to a gene: 5. Germline CDR1 reads KGHSH; CDR2 reads LQKENI. The CDR3 has 18 residues. The CDR3 sequence: CASSPRTSGRGGTDTQYF. CDR3 nucleotides: TGTGCCAGCTCACCACGGACTAGCGGGAGAGGAGGCACAGATACGCAGTATTTT.